This record concerns one TCR beta chain sequence. This sample is drawn from a study of OX40 agonist ivuxolimab in advanced cancers. The V and J ends lost 4 bases and 3 bases respectively, with 6 bases between them. CDR3 length equals 11 residues. The V gene's germline CDR1 is SQVTM and CDR2 ANQGSEA. The repertoire was sequenced with immunoSEQ multiplex PCR; TCRdb's copy has only in-frame clones and lacks some. The profile shows tens of thousands of clones, 75% to 90% of them singletons. This TCR was sampled from an adult with an advanced solid tumor such as melanoma, head and neck, liver or kidney cancer. V and J are TRBV29-1 and TRBJ1-1; D remains ambiguous. This specimen was CD4+ or CD8+ T cells sorted from blood, taken in a trial of the OX40 agonist ivuxolimab. CDR3 sequence (DNA): TGCAGCGTTGGAGACGACACTGAAGCTTTCTTT. Encoded protein: CSVGDDTEAFF.